This T cell receptor beta chain is drawn from a study of cytomegalovirus exposure and HLA in healthy donors. Only in-frame clones appear in the TCRdb table, and some are missing; sequencing was by immunoSEQ multiplex PCR. The repertoire holds roughly 260,000 clones, 90% seen once, with approximately 0.34% in the top ten. The sample consisted of PBMCs. This TCR derives from a woman aged 18-35 years in good health and CMV-seronegative.

The CDR3 DNA reads TGTGCCAGCAGCTCAGTTCGGGATTTGAACACTGAAGCTTTCTTT. Translated: CASSSVRDLNTEAFF. V usage is TRBV7-9 and J usage is TRBJ1-1; D unresolved. Trimming took 4 bases from V and 0 from J, leaving 12 bases between them. The V gene's germline CDR1 is SEHNR and CDR2 FQNEAQ (reference sequence). The CDR3 runs to 15 residues.